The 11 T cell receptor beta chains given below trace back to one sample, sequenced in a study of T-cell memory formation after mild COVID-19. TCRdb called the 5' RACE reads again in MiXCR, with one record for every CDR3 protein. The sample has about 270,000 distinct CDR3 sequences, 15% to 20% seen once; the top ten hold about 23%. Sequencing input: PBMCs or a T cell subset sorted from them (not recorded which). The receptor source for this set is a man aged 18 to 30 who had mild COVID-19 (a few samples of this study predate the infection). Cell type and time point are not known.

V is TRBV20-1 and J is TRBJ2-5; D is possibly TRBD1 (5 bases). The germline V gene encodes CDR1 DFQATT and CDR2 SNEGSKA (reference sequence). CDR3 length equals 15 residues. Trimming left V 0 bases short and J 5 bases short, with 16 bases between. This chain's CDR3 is CSARDPTGPGETQYF. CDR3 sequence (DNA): TGCAGTGCTAGAGACCCCACAGGCCCAGGGGAGACCCAGTACTTC.

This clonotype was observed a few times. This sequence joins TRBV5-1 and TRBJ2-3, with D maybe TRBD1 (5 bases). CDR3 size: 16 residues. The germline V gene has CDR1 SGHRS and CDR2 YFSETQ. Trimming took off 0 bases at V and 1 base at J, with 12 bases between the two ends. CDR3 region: CASSLVQGWGTDTQYF. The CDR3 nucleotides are TGCGCCAGCAGCTTGGTTCAGGGCTGGGGCACAGATACGCAGTATTTT.

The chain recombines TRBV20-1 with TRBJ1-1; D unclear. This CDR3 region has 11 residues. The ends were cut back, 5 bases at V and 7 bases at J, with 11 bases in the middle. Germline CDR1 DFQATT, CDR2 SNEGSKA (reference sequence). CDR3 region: CSAGFFGEAFF. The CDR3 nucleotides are TGCAGTGCTGGGTTTTTTGGTGAAGCTTTCTTT.

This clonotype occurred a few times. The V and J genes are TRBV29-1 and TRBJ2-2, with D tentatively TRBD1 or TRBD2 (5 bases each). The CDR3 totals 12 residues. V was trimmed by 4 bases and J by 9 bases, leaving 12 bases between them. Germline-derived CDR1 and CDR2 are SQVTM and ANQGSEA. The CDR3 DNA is TGCAGCGTTGGGTTTGGGGGACGGGAGCTGTTTTTT. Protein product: CSVGFGGRELFF.

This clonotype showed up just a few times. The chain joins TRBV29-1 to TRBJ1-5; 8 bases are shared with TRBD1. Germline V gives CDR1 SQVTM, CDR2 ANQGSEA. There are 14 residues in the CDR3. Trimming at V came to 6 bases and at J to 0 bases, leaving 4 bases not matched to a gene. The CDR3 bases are TGCAGCGTCGGAGGACAGGGTAGCAATCAGCCCCAGCATTTT. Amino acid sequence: CSVGGQGSNQPQHF.

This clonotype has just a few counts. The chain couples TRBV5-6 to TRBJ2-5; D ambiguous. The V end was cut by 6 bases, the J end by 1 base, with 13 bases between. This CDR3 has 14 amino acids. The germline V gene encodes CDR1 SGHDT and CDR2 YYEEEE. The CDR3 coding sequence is TGTGCCAGCACCCCGTCCGCCAGCCAAGAGACCCAGTACTTC. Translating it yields CASTPSASQETQYF.

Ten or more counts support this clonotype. The CDR3 DNA sequence: TGTGCCAGCAGACCCGCCGGACTAGCCCAAGAGACCCAGTACTTC. Translating gives CASRPAGLAQETQYF. This sequence joins TRBV6-5 and TRBJ2-5; 8 bases line up with TRBD2. The CDR3 runs 15 residues. Looked up from germline, CDR1 is MNHEY and CDR2 is SVGAGI. With V trimmed by 6 bases and J by 1 base, 7 bases remained unmatched.

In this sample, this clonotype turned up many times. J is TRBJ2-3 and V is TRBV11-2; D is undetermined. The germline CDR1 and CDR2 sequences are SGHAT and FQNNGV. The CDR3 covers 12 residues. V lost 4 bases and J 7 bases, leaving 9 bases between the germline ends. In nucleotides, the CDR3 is TGTGCCAGCAGCTGGGATCTAAATACGCAGTATTTT. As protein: CASSWDLNTQYF.

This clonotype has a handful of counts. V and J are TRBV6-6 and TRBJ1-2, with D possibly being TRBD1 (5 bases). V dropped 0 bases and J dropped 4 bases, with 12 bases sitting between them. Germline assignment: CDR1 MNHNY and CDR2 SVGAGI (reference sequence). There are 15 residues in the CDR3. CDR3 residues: CASSYSRGRVYGYTF. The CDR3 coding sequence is TGTGCCAGCAGTTACTCCCGTGGCAGGGTCTATGGCTACACCTTC.

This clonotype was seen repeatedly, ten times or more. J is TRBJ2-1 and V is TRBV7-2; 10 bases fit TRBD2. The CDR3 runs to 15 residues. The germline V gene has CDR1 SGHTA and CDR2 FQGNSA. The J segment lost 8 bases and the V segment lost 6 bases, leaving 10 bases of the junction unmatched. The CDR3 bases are TGTGCCAGCAGAGTACTAGCGGGGTTAGGGGATGAGCAGTTCTTC. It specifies CASRVLAGLGDEQFF.

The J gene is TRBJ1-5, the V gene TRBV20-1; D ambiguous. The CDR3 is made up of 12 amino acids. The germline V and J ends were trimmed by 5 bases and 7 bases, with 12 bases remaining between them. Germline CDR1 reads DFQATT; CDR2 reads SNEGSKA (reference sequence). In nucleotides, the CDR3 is TGCAGTGCTGTTCTCTACGGCCAGCCCCAGCATTTT. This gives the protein CSAVLYGQPQHF.